This entry concerns a single TCR beta chain. Sequencing used immunoSEQ multiplex PCR; TCRdb keeps in-frame clones, though not all of them. Of about 88,000 clones listed, approximately 91% are singletons. The source of the sample is a study of T cells in tuberculosis. Study details: CD1B tetramers identified T cells specific for mycobacterial lipid GMM.

Sorting used thawed, overnight-rested PBMC stained with anti-CD3, a viability dye and GMM-loaded CD1B tetramer. The CD1B tetramers carried C32 glucose monomycolate purified from Rhodococcus equi. Unmatched junction bases numbered 5, after V lost 5 bases and J lost 8 bases. This CDR3 region has 14 residues. Germline V gene data show CDR1 as LNHDA and CDR2 as SQIVND (reference sequence). The sequence derives from an adult woman with latent tuberculosis. Specimen: CD1b-GMM tetramer-negative cells sorted from PBMCs. V is TRBV19 and J is TRBJ1-6, with 8 bases that match TRBD1. The CDR3 DNA follows: TGTGCCAGTAGTCGACAGGGGAATGATTCACCCCTCCACTTT. It codes for CASSRQGNDSPLHF.